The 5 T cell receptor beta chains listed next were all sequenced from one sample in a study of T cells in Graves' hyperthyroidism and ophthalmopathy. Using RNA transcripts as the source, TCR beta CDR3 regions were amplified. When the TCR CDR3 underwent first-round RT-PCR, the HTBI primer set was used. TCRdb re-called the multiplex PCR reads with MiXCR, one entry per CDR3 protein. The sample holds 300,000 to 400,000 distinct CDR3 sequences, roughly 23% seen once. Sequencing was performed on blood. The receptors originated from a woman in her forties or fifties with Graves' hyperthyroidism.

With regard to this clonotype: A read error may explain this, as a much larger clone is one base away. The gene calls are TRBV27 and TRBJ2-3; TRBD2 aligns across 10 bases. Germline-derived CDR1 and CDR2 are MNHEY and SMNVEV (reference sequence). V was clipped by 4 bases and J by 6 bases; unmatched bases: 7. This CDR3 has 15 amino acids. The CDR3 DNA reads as TGTGCCAGCAGTTCAAGCGGGAGGGCCCTCGATACGCAGTATTTT. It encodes CASSSSGRALDTQYF.

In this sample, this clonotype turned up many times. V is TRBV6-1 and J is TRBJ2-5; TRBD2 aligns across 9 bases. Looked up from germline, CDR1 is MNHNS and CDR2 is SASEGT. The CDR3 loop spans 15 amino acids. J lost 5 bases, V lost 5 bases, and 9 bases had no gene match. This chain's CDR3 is CASSFERGVRETQYF. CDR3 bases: TGTGCCAGCAGTTTCGAGCGGGGGGTTCGGGAGACCCAGTACTTC.

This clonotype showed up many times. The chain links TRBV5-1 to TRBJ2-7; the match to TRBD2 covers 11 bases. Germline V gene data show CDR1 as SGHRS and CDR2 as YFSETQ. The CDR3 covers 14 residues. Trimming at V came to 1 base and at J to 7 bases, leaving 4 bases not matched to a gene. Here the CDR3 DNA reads TGCGCCAGCAGCTTGACTAGCGGGAGAAGGGAGCAGTACTTC. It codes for CASSLTSGRREQYF. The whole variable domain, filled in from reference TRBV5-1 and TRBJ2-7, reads KAGVTQTPRYLIKTRGQQVTLSCSPISGHRSVSWYQQTPGQGLQFLFEYFSETQRNKGNFPGRFSGRQFSNSRSEMNVSTLELGDSALYLCASSLTSGRREQYFGPGTRLTVT.

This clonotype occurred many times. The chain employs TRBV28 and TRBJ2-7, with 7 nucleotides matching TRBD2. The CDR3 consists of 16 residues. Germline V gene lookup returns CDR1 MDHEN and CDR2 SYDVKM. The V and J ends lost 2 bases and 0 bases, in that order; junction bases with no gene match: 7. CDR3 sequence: CASSLSLRELSYEQYF. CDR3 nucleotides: TGTGCCAGCAGTTTAAGTTTGCGGGAGCTCTCCTACGAGCAGTACTTC. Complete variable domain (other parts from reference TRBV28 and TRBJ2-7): DVKVTQSSRYLVKRTGEKVFLECVQDMDHENMFWYRQDPGLGLRLIYFSYDVKMKEKGDIPEGYSVSREKKERFSLILESASTNQTSMYLCASSLSLRELSYEQYFGPGTRLTVT.

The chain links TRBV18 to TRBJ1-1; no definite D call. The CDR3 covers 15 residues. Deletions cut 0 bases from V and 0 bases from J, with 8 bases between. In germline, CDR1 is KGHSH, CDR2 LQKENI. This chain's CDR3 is CASSPPKTMNTEAFF. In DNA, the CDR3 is TGTGCCAGCTCACCACCGAAGACAATGAACACTGAAGCTTTCTTT.